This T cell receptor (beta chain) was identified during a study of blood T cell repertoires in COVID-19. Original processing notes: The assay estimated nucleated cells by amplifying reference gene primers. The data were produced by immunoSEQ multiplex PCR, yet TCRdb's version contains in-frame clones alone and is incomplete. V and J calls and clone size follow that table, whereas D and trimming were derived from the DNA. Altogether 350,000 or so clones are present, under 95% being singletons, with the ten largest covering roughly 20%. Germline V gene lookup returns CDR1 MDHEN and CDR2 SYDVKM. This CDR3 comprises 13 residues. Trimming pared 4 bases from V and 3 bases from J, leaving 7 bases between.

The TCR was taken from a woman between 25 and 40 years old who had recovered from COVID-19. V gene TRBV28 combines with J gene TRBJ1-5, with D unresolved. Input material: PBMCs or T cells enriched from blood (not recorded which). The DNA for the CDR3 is TGTGCCAGCAGTTCCGGTTCCAATCAGCCCCAGCATTTT. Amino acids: CASSSGSNQPQHF.